A single sample gave rise to the 9 T cell receptor beta chains below, sequenced in a study of shared clonotypes between healthy human individuals. Repertoires were generated with immunoSEQ multiplex PCR, while TCRdb's copy carries only in-frame clones and drops some. The table has some 500,000 clones, more than 70% seen once; the top ten hold 12%. Sequencing was carried out using PBMCs. These receptors came from a woman aged 40 to 55 in good health. Some clones in this sample may be carry-over from other donors' samples.

The chain joins TRBV4-3 to TRBJ2-7; 12 bases match TRBD2. CDR3 length: 18 amino acids. Trimming took 0 bases from V and 2 from J; bases not matched to a gene: 8. Per germline, CDR1 LGHNA and CDR2 YSLEER. The chain's CDR3 is CASSQDDTSGRRTYEQYF. The DNA for the CDR3 is TGCGCCAGCAGCCAAGATGATACTAGCGGGAGGAGAACCTACGAGCAGTACTTC.

This clone was seen repeatedly, ten times or more. The chain uses TRBV19 and TRBJ1-2; the D is unclear. Trimming took off 7 bases at V and 1 base at J, with 13 bases between the two ends. Looked up from germline, CDR1 is LNHDA and CDR2 is SQIVND (reference sequence). The CDR3 totals 14 residues. The CDR3 bases are TGTGCCAGTAATTCCCCGGGCCTTAACTATGGCTACACCTTC. It is translated as CASNSPGLNYGYTF.

For the CDR3, the DNA is TGTGCCAGCTCACCGACGACGGCGACCTACGAGCAGTACTTC. Translation gives CASSPTTATYEQYF. This chain connects TRBV18 to TRBJ2-7, with D hard to call. This CDR3 comprises 14 residues. Per germline, CDR1 KGHSH and CDR2 LQKENI. With 3 bases removed from V and 2 bases from J, the gap between germline ends came to 11 bases.

V is TRBV6-5 and J is TRBJ2-7; D is perhaps TRBD2 (5 bases). This CDR3 is built from 14 residues. Germline CDR1 is MNHEY and CDR2 is SVGAGI. Trimming pared 2 bases from V and 4 bases from J, leaving 12 bases between. CDR3 nucleotides: TGTGCCAGCAGTTACGGACTGGGCAGATACGAGCAGTACTTC. This codes for CASSYGLGRYEQYF.

The chain couples TRBV9 to TRBJ2-1; 11 bases align to TRBD2. Germline values: CDR1 SGDLS, CDR2 YYNGEE. V trimming: 0 bases; J trimming: 6 bases; junction bases outside the gene matches: 2. The CDR3 consists of 15 residues. DNA of the CDR3: TGTGCCAGCAGCGTAGGTAGCGGGAGGGCCAATGAGCAGTTCTTC. The encoded protein is CASSVGSGRANEQFF.

The chain combines TRBV7-9 with TRBJ2-7; either TRBD1 or TRBD2 may supply D (6 bases each). CDR3 length: 14 residues. Germline lookup yields CDR1 SEHNR and CDR2 FQNEAQ (reference sequence). V lost 0 bases and J lost 7, with 13 bases in between. The CDR3 DNA follows: TGTGCCAGCAGCTTAGCTGGGGGCGCGGGGGAGCAGTACTTC. This sequence encodes CASSLAGGAGEQYF.

The CDR3 region is CASSLGYLQETQYF. CDR3 nucleotide sequence: TGTGCCAGCAGTTTAGGGTACCTCCAAGAGACCCAGTACTTC. This chain uses TRBV27 with TRBJ2-5; no firm D call. The CDR3 has 14 residues. Germline V gene lookup returns CDR1 MNHEY and CDR2 SMNVEV (reference sequence). V was trimmed by 2 bases and J by 1 base, leaving 8 bases between them.

Note on this clone: A read error likely explains this, since a far larger clone differs by one base. The chain is built from TRBV25-1 and TRBJ2-7, with a weak D call TRBD2 (5 bases). V lost 5 bases to trimming and J lost 5 bases, with 19 bases between them. The CDR3 runs 15 residues. Germline V gene sequence: CDR1 MGHDK, CDR2 SYGVNS. CDR3 loop: CASSPRTSGPHEQYF. The CDR3 DNA is TGTGCCAGCAGTCCACGGACGAGCGGCCCCCACGAGCAGTACTTC.

V is TRBV5-1 and J is TRBJ2-7; D possibly uses TRBD1 or TRBD2 (5 bases each). The germline V and J ends were trimmed by 3 bases and 5 bases, with 12 bases remaining between them. The CDR3 sequence is 13 residues long. Germline loops: CDR1 SGHRS, CDR2 YFSETQ. As DNA, the CDR3 is TGCGCCAGCAGCTCCCGGGACGTCGACGAGCAGTACTTC. It specifies CASSSRDVDEQYF.